This TCR beta chain comes out of a study of blood T cell repertoires in COVID-19. In the study overall: PBMCs, B-cell-depleted T cells, or T cells provided the cDNA or gDNA that made up the material.

The cohort comprised adults aged 18 to 89 years residing in around 25 US areas. All recovered Cohort 3 donors got two negative PCRs, got clearance, or saw symptom resolution. With 5 bases clipped from V and 9 bases from J, the junction kept 2 bases outside the gene matches. Germline CDR1 reads SGHTA; CDR2 reads FQGTGA. The CDR3 has 12 residues. Methods used by the authors: Estimation of nucleated cell counts relied on the amplification of reference gene primers. The table came from immunoSEQ multiplex PCR; TCRdb's copy has only in-frame clones and leaves some out. V, J and clone size derive from that table, while D and trimming were established from the DNA sequence. The sample has about 270,000 clones, about nine tenths seen once.

The sequence came from a woman in her late teens or twenties who had recovered from COVID-19. The source material was PBMCs or T cells enriched from blood (not recorded which). The J gene is TRBJ2-1, the V gene TRBV7-3, with 9 bases lining up with TRBD1. CDR3 sequence reads: CASSRQGGEQFF. In nucleotides, the CDR3 is TGTGCCAGCAGCCGACAGGGGGGTGAGCAGTTCTTC.